The entry below describes one TCR beta chain. The data stem from a study of blood T cell repertoires in COVID-19. Overall study: From the United States, Italy and Spain came samples of acute and convalescent COVID-19. Sample material is recorded as cDNA or gDNA derived from T cells, B-cell-depleted T cells, or PBMCs.

CDR1 and CDR2 (germline): SQVTM, ANQGSEA. CDR3 length equals 13 residues. V was trimmed by 7 bases and J by 8 bases, leaving 18 bases between them. Original methodology: Cell counts per sample came from amplifying reference gene primers. Clones were read by immunoSEQ multiplex PCR, and TCRdb kept only the in-frame ones, dropping some. V and J calls and clone size come straight from that table; D and trimming were deduced from the DNA. The sample lists roughly 250,000 clones; approximately 90% were seen once. The receptor was derived from a woman in her forties who had recovered from COVID-19. Sequenced input: peripheral blood. This chain joins TRBV29-1 and TRBJ1-3; a weak D match, TRBD1 (6 bases). The DNA for the CDR3 is TGCAGCGGCCAGAAACAGGGAGGGGACACCATATATTTT. Residues: CSGQKQGGDTIYF.